This T cell receptor beta chain was sequenced for a study of cytomegalovirus exposure and HLA in healthy donors. CDR3 length: 17 amino acids. Germline-derived CDR1 and CDR2 are SGHDN and FVKESK. The V end lost 1 base, the J end lost 1 base, and 13 bases lay between the germline ends. PCR involved 60 Vbeta and 13 Jbeta primers. Only in-frame clones appear in the TCRdb table, and some are missing; sequencing was by immunoSEQ multiplex PCR. The sample consists of roughly 100,000 clones, around 72% of them appearing once. The genes are TRBV14 and TRBJ2-2, with D perhaps matching TRBD1 (6 bases). The clonotype was recovered from a man aged 25 to 45 in good health and CMV-seronegative. The sample consisted of PBMCs. The CDR3 loop reads CASSQASDSMNTGELFF. The CDR3 bases are TGTGCCAGCAGCCAAGCCTCGGACAGTATGAACACCGGGGAGCTGTTTTTT. The full variable domain, its missing parts supplied by reference TRBV14 and TRBJ2-2, is EAGVTQFPSHSVIEKGQTVTLRCDPISGHDNLYWYRRVMGKEIKFLLHFVKESKQDESGMPNNRFLAERTGGTYSTLKVQPAELEDSGVYFCASSQASDSMNTGELFFGEGSRLTVL.